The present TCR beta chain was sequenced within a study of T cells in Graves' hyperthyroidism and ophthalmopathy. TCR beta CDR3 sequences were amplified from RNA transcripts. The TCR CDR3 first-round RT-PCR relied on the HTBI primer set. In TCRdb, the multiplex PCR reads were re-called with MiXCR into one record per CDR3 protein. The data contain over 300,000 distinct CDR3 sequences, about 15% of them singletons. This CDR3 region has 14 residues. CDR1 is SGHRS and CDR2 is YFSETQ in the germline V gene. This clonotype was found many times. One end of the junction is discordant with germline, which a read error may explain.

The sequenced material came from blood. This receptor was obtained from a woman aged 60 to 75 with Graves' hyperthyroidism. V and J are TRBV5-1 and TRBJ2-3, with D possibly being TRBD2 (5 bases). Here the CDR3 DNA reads TGTGCCAGCAGCTTAGCGCGGGGCACAGATACGCAGTATTTT. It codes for CASSLARGTDTQYF.